Presented here are 5 T cell receptor beta chains from one specimen sequenced in a study of prognosis after radiotherapy for stage I lung cancer. Genomic DNA served as the source from which two-round multiplex PCR generated TCR beta CDR3 amplicons. Primers (each specific to one TRBV or TRBJ gene) were used in first-round PCR. One entry per CDR3 protein, called by TCRdb with MiXCR from the multiplex PCR reads. The sample lists about 22,000 distinct CDR3 sequences, around 42% occurring once. Sequenced material: PBMCs, taken before or after stereotactic body radiation therapy (not recorded which). The receptors shown here come from a donor over 45 with non-small cell lung cancer.

This clonotype was detected many times. The genes are TRBV3-1 and TRBJ2-7, with 8 bases aligning to TRBD2. After removal of 4 bases from V and 2 bases from J, the junction contained 4 bases not matched to a gene. Germline V gene data show CDR1 as LGHDT and CDR2 as YNNKEL (reference sequence). CDR3 length: 14 residues. The CDR3 here is CASSLYSGTYEQYF. CDR3 nucleotides: TGTGCCAGCAGCCTATATAGCGGGACCTACGAGCAGTACTTC.

This clonotype was detected only a few times. The genes are TRBV7-9 and TRBJ2-5; D not resolved. CDR3 length: 14 amino acids. V shed 5 bases and J shed 5 bases, with 15 bases lying between them. Germline lookup yields CDR1 SEHNR and CDR2 FQNEAQ (reference sequence). Written as DNA, the CDR3 is TGTGCCAGCAGCCCCCCCACCGGTAGCGAGACCCAGTACTTC. Amino acid sequence: CASSPPTGSETQYF.

Ten or more counts support this clonotype. J is TRBJ1-5 and V is TRBV9, with D perhaps matching TRBD1 (5 bases). The CDR3 covers 14 residues. Germline loops: CDR1 SGDLS, CDR2 YYNGEE. Trimming stripped 0 bases from V and 3 bases from J, with 7 bases between. CDR3 loop: CASSVGQNNQPQHF. The DNA for the CDR3 is TGTGCCAGCAGCGTAGGACAGAACAATCAGCCCCAGCATTTT. The variable domain in full, with the rest retrieved from reference TRBV9 and TRBJ1-5, is DSGVTQTPKHLITATGQRVTLRCSPRSGDLSVYWYQQSLDQGLQFLIQYYNGEERAKGNILERFSAQQFPDLHSELNLSSLELGDSALYFCASSVGQNNQPQHFGDGTRLSIL.

The rearrangement uses TRBV24-1 and TRBJ1-6; maybe TRBD1 (6 bases). The CDR3 has 17 amino acids. The ends were cut back, 3 bases at V and 3 bases at J, with 14 bases in the middle. Germline V lookup: CDR1 KGHDR, CDR2 SFDVKD. In DNA, the CDR3 is TGTGCCACCAGTGATCTGGGGGGGCTCTACTATAATTCACCCCTCCACTTT. This encodes CATSDLGGLYYNSPLHF.

This clonotype was counted many times. The chain links TRBV5-1 to TRBJ2-7, with a possible D match to TRBD1 (5 bases). V dropped 6 bases and J dropped 1 base, with 14 bases sitting between them. CDR1 is SGHRS and CDR2 is YFSETQ in the germline V gene. This CDR3 spans 14 amino acids. The CDR3 DNA reads TGCGCCAGCACACCTGGGGCGCCTTCCTACGAGCAGTACTTC. As protein: CASTPGAPSYEQYF.